What follows are 30 T cell receptor beta chains derived from one specimen sequenced in a study of cytomegalovirus exposure and HLA in healthy donors (dated by TCRdb to 2017 to 2019). Libraries came from the immunoSEQ multiplex PCR assay. A mixture of 60 forward primers for TCR Vbeta segments and 13 reverse primers for TCR Jbeta segments was used in the multiplex PCR. What TCRdb holds here is the immuneACCESS table cut down to in-frame rearrangements. Part of the clones is not present; checked against another copy, under half of the missing clones reflect an unresolved V gene, and the others are unexplained. This sample lists some 100,000 clones; under 80% were detected once. The ten largest clonotypes hold 4% to 5.5% of the sample. Sequencing was performed on PBMCs. The receptors come from a woman aged 18-30 years in good health and CMV-seropositive.

The CDR3 loop reads CASSLSAVLASGANVLTF. CDR3 bases: TGTGCCAGCAGTTTATCGGCAGTCCTTGCCTCTGGGGCCAACGTCCTGACTTTC. The chain employs TRBV27 and TRBJ2-6; D is ambiguous. CDR1 is MNHEY and CDR2 is SMNVEV in the germline V gene (reference sequence). Trimming removed 0 bases from V and 0 bases from J, with 12 bases in between. CDR3 length equals 18 residues. Complete variable domain (other parts from reference TRBV27 and TRBJ2-6): EAQVTQNPRYLITVTGKKLTVTCSQNMNHEYMSWYRQDPGLGLRQIYYSMNVEVTDKGDVPEGYKVSRKEKRNFPLILESPSPNQTSLYFCASSLSAVLASGANVLTFGAGSRLTVL.

This clone was recorded a few times. The chain couples TRBV29-1 to TRBJ1-3; 7 bases fit TRBD1. CDR1 is SQVTM and CDR2 is ANQGSEA in the germline V gene. The trim removed 2 bases at V and 2 bases at J, leaving 6 bases unmatched. This CDR3 region has 15 residues. In DNA, the CDR3 is TGCAGCGTTGAAATCGACAGGGATCCTGGAAACACCATATATTTT. It is translated as CSVEIDRDPGNTIYF.

The chain recombines TRBV28 with TRBJ2-5; no firm D call. The CDR3 extends over 14 amino acids. From germline, CDR1 is MDHEN and CDR2 SYDVKM. Trimming stripped 10 bases from V and 1 base from J, with 16 bases between. The CDR3 spells CATIAVAIQETQYF. CDR3 bases: TGTGCCACCATCGCGGTTGCGATCCAAGAGACCCAGTACTTC.

The chain has TRBV4-1 and TRBJ2-1, with D possibly being TRBD2 (6 bases). This CDR3 is built from 16 residues. Germline V gene data show CDR1 as MGHRA and CDR2 as YSYEKL. Trimming took 2 bases from V and 4 from J, leaving 15 bases between them. The CDR3 bases are TGCGCCAGCAGCCAAACGATAGTAGCGGCATACAATGAGCAGTTCTTC. Amino acids: CASSQTIVAAYNEQFF.

The table lists this clone with a few counts. The rearrangement uses TRBV7-8 and TRBJ1-3, with 8 positions matching TRBD1. The V gene's germline CDR1 is SGHVS and CDR2 FQNEAQ. The junction had 4 bases not matched to a gene; V was cut back by 1 base and J by 2 bases. This CDR3 is built from 16 residues. The CDR3 nucleotides are TGTGCCAGCAGCTTAGGGGGGACAGGTGCTGGAAACACCATATATTTT. This sequence encodes CASSLGGTGAGNTIYF. The full variable domain, in which reference TRBV7-8 and TRBJ1-3 provide the parts outside the CDR3, is GAGVSQSPRYKVAKRGQDVALRCDPISGHVSLFWYQQALGQGPEFLTYFQNEAQLDKSGLPSDRFFAERPEGSVSTLKIQRTQQEDSAVYLCASSLGGTGAGNTIYFGEGSWLTVV.

The V gene is TRBV14, the J gene TRBJ2-7, with D perhaps TRBD2 (7 bases). Germline V CDR1 and CDR2: SGHDN, FVKESK. V was trimmed by 5 bases and J by 5 bases, leaving 13 bases between them. The CDR3 spans 13 residues. CDR3 in amino acids: CASSWGGGNEQYF. CDR3 DNA sequence: TGTGCCAGCAGCTGGGGGGGCGGAAACGAGCAGTACTTC.

The rearrangement links TRBV2 to TRBJ2-3, with D maybe TRBD2 (6 bases). The CDR3 length is 13 residues. Germline CDR1 reads SNHLY; CDR2 reads FYNNEI. The V end lost 3 bases, the J end lost 10 bases, and 14 bases lay between the germline ends. DNA for the CDR3: TGTGCCAGCAGTGACACGGGAGTCGCCTCGCAGTATTTT. The encoded protein is CASSDTGVASQYF.

The chain employs TRBV4-3 and TRBJ2-7, with 8 bases fitting TRBD1. Germline CDR1 reads LGHNA; CDR2 reads YSLEER. This CDR3 is 15 amino acids long. The junction had 5 bases not matched to a gene; V was cut back by 4 bases and J by 0 bases. CDR3 in amino acids: CASSRDRGGSYEQYF. CDR3 sequence (DNA): TGCGCCAGCAGCCGAGACAGGGGCGGCTCCTACGAGCAGTACTTC.

The CDR3 bases are TGTGCCAGCAGCTTGTCAGGGGAGCTGTTTTTT. Its translation: CASSLSGELFF. The chain recombines TRBV7-9 with TRBJ2-2, with D hard to call. V lost 3 bases to trimming and J lost 8 bases, with 4 bases between them. CDR1 SEHNR and CDR2 FQNEAQ come from the germline V gene (reference sequence). The CDR3 contains 11 residues. The whole variable domain, remainder taken from reference TRBV7-9 and TRBJ2-2, is DTGVSQNPRHKITKRGQNVTFRCDPISEHNRLYWYRQTLGQGPEFLTYFQNEAQLEKSRLLSDRFSAERPKGSFSTLEIQRTEQGDSAMYLCASSLSGELFFGEGSRLTVL.

This chain uses TRBV5-1 with TRBJ1-5; a possible D gene is TRBD1 (6 bases). Between the trimmed V and J ends, which lost 0 bases and 4 bases, there was a span of 8 bases. This CDR3 region has 14 residues. CDR1 is SGHRS, CDR2 YFSETQ, per germline. The CDR3 DNA reads as TGCGCCAGCAGCTTGGGACAGGAGAATCAGCCCCAGCATTTT. It yields the protein CASSLGQENQPQHF.

V gene TRBV2 combines with J gene TRBJ2-2; the match to TRBD1 covers 8 bases. CDR3 length: 13 residues. The germline V gene has CDR1 SNHLY and CDR2 FYNNEI. Trimming at V came to 8 bases and at J to 6 bases, leaving 5 bases not matched to a gene. The CDR3 DNA reads as TGTGCCAGCTCTCAGGGGGCAGCCGGGGAGCTGTTTTTT. This encodes CASSQGAAGELFF.

This clone is a singleton in its sample. The J gene is TRBJ2-2, the V gene TRBV5-1; TRBD1 might be the D (7 bases). Deletions cut 3 bases from V and 1 base from J, with 10 bases between. Germline values: CDR1 SGHRS, CDR2 YFSETQ. CDR3 length: 15 amino acids. CDR3 protein: CASSSQGGNTGELFF. As DNA, the CDR3 is TGCGCCAGCAGCTCCCAGGGGGGGAACACCGGGGAGCTGTTTTTT. The variable domain in full, completed from reference TRBV5-1 and TRBJ2-2, reads KAGVTQTPRYLIKTRGQQVTLSCSPISGHRSVSWYQQTPGQGLQFLFEYFSETQRNKGNFPGRFSGRQFSNSRSEMNVSTLELGDSALYLCASSSQGGNTGELFFGEGSRLTVL.

The chain carries TRBV2 and TRBJ2-2, with TRBD2 matching over 10 bases. The CDR3 is made up of 15 amino acids. The germline V gene encodes CDR1 SNHLY and CDR2 FYNNEI. J was trimmed by 1 base and V by 6 bases; bases with no gene match: 2. CDR3 DNA: TGTGCCAGCAGCCCTAGCGGGGGGAACACCGGGGAGCTGTTTTTT. This translates into CASSPSGGNTGELFF.

The chain joins TRBV28 to TRBJ2-5; 8 positions agree with TRBD2. CDR3 length equals 18 residues. Per the germline V gene, CDR1 is MDHEN and CDR2 is SYDVKM. V was clipped by 4 bases and J by 1 base; unmatched bases: 14. Written as DNA, the CDR3 is TGTGCCAGCAGTTACCCCTCAGCGGGAGAACCCGGCCAAGAGACCCAGTACTTC. It yields the protein CASSYPSAGEPGQETQYF.

The chain has TRBV29-1 and TRBJ2-5, with D possibly matching TRBD2 (6 bases). This CDR3 spans 12 amino acids. Trimming shortened V by 4 bases and J by 13 bases, and 19 bases separated the two germline ends. Germline CDR1 SQVTM, CDR2 ANQGSEA. In nucleotides, the CDR3 is TGCAGCGTTGCCCCTCCGATGGACGGGAGGTACTTC. Amino acids: CSVAPPMDGRYF.

This clone was picked up a small number of times. The chain links TRBV5-1 to TRBJ2-7, with D perhaps TRBD1 (5 bases). V lost 4 bases and J 0 bases, leaving 14 bases between the germline ends. Germline V gene sequence: CDR1 SGHRS, CDR2 YFSETQ. The CDR3 is 15 amino acids. CDR3 sequence reads: CASSPMTDFSYEQYF. The CDR3 DNA is TGCGCCAGCAGCCCAATGACAGATTTCTCCTACGAGCAGTACTTC. Combining the CDR3 with reference TRBV5-1 and TRBJ2-7 gives the whole variable domain KAGVTQTPRYLIKTRGQQVTLSCSPISGHRSVSWYQQTPGQGLQFLFEYFSETQRNKGNFPGRFSGRQFSNSRSEMNVSTLELGDSALYLCASSPMTDFSYEQYFGPGTRLTVT.

The rearrangement links TRBV10-1 to TRBJ2-5, with D perhaps TRBD2 (5 bases). Per the germline V gene, CDR1 is WNHNN and CDR2 is SYGVQD (reference sequence). The V end was cut by 0 bases, the J end by 2 bases, with 7 bases between. The CDR3 extends over 14 amino acids. Written as DNA, the CDR3 is TGCGCCAGCAGTGAGTCTCGGGATCAAGAGACCCAGTACTTC. Translating gives CASSESRDQETQYF.

The chain links TRBV6-1 to TRBJ2-7; D may be TRBD2 (6 bases). This CDR3 region has 14 residues. The germline CDR1 and CDR2 sequences are MNHNS and SASEGT. Trimming stripped 3 bases from V and 2 bases from J, with 11 bases between. CDR3 region: CASSEGLATYEQYF. The CDR3 DNA is TGTGCCAGCAGTGAGGGACTGGCTACCTACGAGCAGTACTTC.

This chain connects TRBV6-6 to TRBJ2-7, with 7 bases aligning to TRBD1. The CDR3 has 13 amino acids. The ends lost 4 bases at V and 1 base at J; junction bases unmatched: 1. Germline CDR1 MNHNY, CDR2 SVGAGI (reference sequence). CDR3 protein: CASSLGQSYEQYF. Here the CDR3 DNA reads TGTGCCAGCAGTTTGGGACAGTCCTACGAGCAGTACTTC.

The chain has TRBV9 and TRBJ2-5, with a tentative D call TRBD1 (6 bases). The CDR3 is 14 amino acids. The germline V gene encodes CDR1 SGDLS and CDR2 YYNGEE. Between the trimmed V and J ends, which lost 3 bases and 2 bases, there was a span of 11 bases. CDR3 DNA: TGTGCCAGCAGCGGGAAGGGGGTTCAAGAGACCCAGTACTTC. Its protein is CASSGKGVQETQYF. The full variable domain, its missing parts supplied by reference TRBV9 and TRBJ2-5, is DSGVTQTPKHLITATGQRVTLRCSPRSGDLSVYWYQQSLDQGLQFLIQYYNGEERAKGNILERFSAQQFPDLHSELNLSSLELGDSALYFCASSGKGVQETQYFGPGTRLLVL.

This clone was counted only a few times. This sequence joins TRBV30 and TRBJ2-1, with 9 positions matching TRBD2. CDR1 is GTSNPN and CDR2 is SVGIG in the germline V gene (reference sequence). The J segment lost 6 bases and the V segment lost 4 bases, leaving 1 base of the junction unmatched. There are 12 residues in the CDR3. CDR3 amino acids: CAWTSGINEQFF. For the CDR3, the DNA is TGTGCCTGGACTAGCGGGATCAATGAGCAGTTCTTC.

The CDR3 loop reads CASSSTGGNQPQHF. CDR3 in DNA: TGTGCCAGTAGTTCAACAGGGGGCAATCAGCCCCAGCATTTT. The chain employs TRBV19 and TRBJ1-5, with 7 bases fitting TRBD1. The CDR3 is made up of 14 amino acids. Germline lookup yields CDR1 LNHDA and CDR2 SQIVND (reference sequence). With V trimmed by 5 bases and J by 2 bases, 3 bases remained unmatched.

The chain links TRBV6-5 to TRBJ2-1, with 9 bases matching TRBD2. With V trimmed by 2 bases and J by 7 bases, 9 bases remained unmatched. The CDR3 runs 16 residues. Germline-derived CDR1 and CDR2 are MNHEY and SVGAGI. Here the CDR3 reads CASSYLGTSTSNEQFF. CDR3 nucleotides: TGTGCCAGCAGTTACCTCGGGACTAGCACCTCTAATGAGCAGTTCTTC.

The chain couples TRBV9 to TRBJ1-5; tentatively, D is TRBD1 (5 bases). The length of the CDR3 is 15 residues. CDR1 SGDLS and CDR2 YYNGEE come from the germline V gene. Trimming cost V 0 bases and J 1 base, with 8 bases left between them. DNA for the CDR3: TGTGCCAGCAGCGTAGAGCCAGGGAGCAATCAGCCCCAGCATTTT. Translating gives CASSVEPGSNQPQHF.

This rearrangement joins TRBV28 to TRBJ2-6; D gene unclear. This CDR3 has 14 amino acids. Trimming removed 7 bases from V and 0 bases from J, with 7 bases in between. Germline V gene lookup returns CDR1 MDHEN and CDR2 SYDVKM. The CDR3 sequence is CASTKSSGANVLTF. CDR3 nucleotide sequence: TGTGCCAGCACCAAATCCTCTGGGGCCAACGTCCTGACTTTC. Supplemented by reference TRBV28 and TRBJ2-6, the full variable domain reads DVKVTQSSRYLVKRTGEKVFLECVQDMDHENMFWYRQDPGLGLRLIYFSYDVKMKEKGDIPEGYSVSREKKERFSLILESASTNQTSMYLCASTKSSGANVLTFGAGSRLTVL.

V and J are TRBV9 and TRBJ1-1; D is possibly TRBD1 (5 bases). V lost 0 bases and J lost 7, with 13 bases in between. Germline CDR1 and CDR2: SGDLS and YYNGEE. The CDR3 contains 14 residues. The CDR3 is CASSVEGGAIEAFF. The CDR3 region has the DNA TGTGCCAGCAGCGTAGAGGGAGGGGCGATTGAAGCTTTCTTT.

The chain couples TRBV7-6 to TRBJ2-1; the match to TRBD1 covers 7 bases. V lost 5 bases, J lost 7 bases, and 2 bases stayed unmatched. CDR1 and CDR2 (germline): SGHVS, FNYEAQ. The length of the CDR3 is 12 residues. The CDR3 nucleotides read TGTGCCAGCAGCCAGACAGGGAATGAGCAGTTCTTC. This encodes CASSQTGNEQFF.

Details on this clone: The sample has other DNA sequences that encode this CDR3 too. V gene TRBV29-1 combines with J gene TRBJ2-7, with a weak D call TRBD2 (6 bases). CDR3 length equals 13 residues. Germline lookup yields CDR1 SQVTM and CDR2 ANQGSEA. Deletions cut 7 bases from V and 0 bases from J, with 13 bases between. The CDR3 bases are TGCAGCGCCTTTGGGGGGACCTCCTACGAGCAGTACTTC. Its translation: CSAFGGTSYEQYF.

The chain carries TRBV4-3 and TRBJ2-2; no firm D call. Germline V gives CDR1 LGHNA, CDR2 YSLEER. V shed 1 base and J shed 2 bases, with 8 bases lying between them. The CDR3 extends over 15 amino acids. The CDR3 coding sequence is TGCGCCAGCAGCCAAGTGGAACTAAACACCGGGGAGCTGTTTTTT. It is translated as CASSQVELNTGELFF.

V and J are TRBV7-9 and TRBJ1-1; weak D call: TRBD1 (6 bases). The CDR3 extends over 15 amino acids. Germline V gene sequence: CDR1 SEHNR, CDR2 FQNEAQ (reference sequence). The V and J ends lost 3 bases and 5 bases respectively, with 16 bases between them. This CDR3 reads CASSFQGRGGTEAFF. The CDR3 region has the DNA TGTGCCAGCAGCTTCCAGGGGCGCGGAGGTACTGAAGCTTTCTTT.